Given below is one T cell receptor beta chain in context. This clone occurred once. Its recognized antigen is unknown. The record has no base qualities; no much larger clone is one base away. These data originate in a study of cytomegalovirus exposure and HLA in healthy donors (dated by TCRdb to the late 2010s). In the study overall: The 670 or so repertoires of the first cohort and the approximately 130 validation repertoires were produced on the same platform, according to a later analysis. The study was designed to test whether signatures of past pathogen exposure could be identified by cataloging public T cell receptors. In addition to the first cohort of several hundred subjects, a separate validation cohort of 100 to 150 different subjects was used. To predict cytomegalovirus infection status, the study brought together high-throughput TCR immunosequencing, statistical association of individual TCRs with disease status, and machine learning. Broader findings and caveats from the paper: A later analysis found that TCRs clustered in the first cohort also tended to co-occur in the roughly 120 validation repertoires, with 94% of cluster scores above 0. In the study, approximately 160 TCR beta chains were listed as associated with cytomegalovirus. A later analysis had no HLA typing for the validation cohort, so co-occurrence there was scored across all 110 or so repertoires. The authors suggested that the approach could potentially be generalized to other disease states and immunological phenotypes. In vitro tests confirmed that a few of the cytomegalovirus-associated TCR beta chains recognize cytomegalovirus antigens. The classifier was reported to diagnose cytomegalovirus status with high specificity and sensitivity in both the original and validation cohorts. Most TCR sequences were observed very rarely across donors, whereas some public TCRs were present in many individuals.

The donors belonged to the validation cohort of around 120 subjects, which was separate from the roughly 700-subject first cohort. Library creation used the immunoSEQ multiplex PCR assay. The study's own analysis went as follows. A statistical classification framework was built for diagnosing cytomegalovirus status from the catalog of TCR beta chain sequences. TCRdb stores this immuneACCESS table with in-frame sequences only. Part of the clones is absent; in the studies checked, under half of the shortfall reflects unresolved V genes, and no reason is known for the rest. That table gives V, J and clone size, and the DNA gave D and trimming. In this sample the table shows around 200,000 clones, approximately 84% of which occur a single time. The ten largest make up approximately 3% of the sample. The CDR3 contains 14 residues, cysteine and phenylalanine counted. Only the CDR3 DNA stays, 42 bases, in frame from base 1. V lost 5 bases and J lost 1 base; the stretch between them is 11 bases long. CDR1 and CDR2, per the germline V gene (reference sequence), are MNHEY and SMNVEV.

The sequencing input was PBMCs. Rearrangement joined TRBV27 to TRBJ1-1, and TRBD1 may be the D gene, going by 6 matching bases. This clonotype was obtained from a young woman in good health and CMV-seropositive. The nucleotide sequence reads as follows: TGTGCCAGCAGTCCCGGGACATCGAACACTGAAGCTTTCTTT. The encoded protein is CASSPGTSNTEAFF.